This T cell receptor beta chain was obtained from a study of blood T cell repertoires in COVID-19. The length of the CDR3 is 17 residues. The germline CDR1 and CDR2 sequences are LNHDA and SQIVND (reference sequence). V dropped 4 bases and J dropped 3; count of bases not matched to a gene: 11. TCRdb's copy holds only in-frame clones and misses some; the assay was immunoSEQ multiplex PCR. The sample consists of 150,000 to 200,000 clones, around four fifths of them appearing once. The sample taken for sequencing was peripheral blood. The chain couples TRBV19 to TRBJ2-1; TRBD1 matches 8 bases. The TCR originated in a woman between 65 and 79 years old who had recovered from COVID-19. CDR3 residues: CASSTPDRARDYNEQFF. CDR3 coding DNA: TGTGCCAGTAGTACACCGGACAGGGCCCGCGACTACAATGAGCAGTTCTTC.